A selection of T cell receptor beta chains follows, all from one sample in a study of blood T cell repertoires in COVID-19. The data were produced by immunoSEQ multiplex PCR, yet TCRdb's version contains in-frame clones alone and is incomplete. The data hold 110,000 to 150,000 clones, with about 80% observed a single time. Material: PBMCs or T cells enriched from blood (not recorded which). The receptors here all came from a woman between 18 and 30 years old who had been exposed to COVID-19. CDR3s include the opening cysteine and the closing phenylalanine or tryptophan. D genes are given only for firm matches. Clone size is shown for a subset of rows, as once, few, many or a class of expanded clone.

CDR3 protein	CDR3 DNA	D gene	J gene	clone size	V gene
CASSFEQGFVRELFF	TGTGCCAGCAGTTTTGAACAGGGTTTTGTCCGGGAGCTGTTTTTT	.	TRBJ2-2	.	TRBV6-5
CASSKQGAGTEAFF	TGTGCCAGCAGCAAACAGGGGGCTGGCACTGAAGCTTTCTTT	TRBD1	TRBJ1-1	.	TRBV5-4
CSVAGQGESPLHF	TGCAGCGTTGCCGGGCAGGGGGAGTCACCCCTCCACTTT	TRBD1	TRBJ1-6	.	TRBV29-1
CSVEGDNEKLFF	TGCAGCGTTGAAGGAGATAATGAAAAACTGTTTTTT	.	TRBJ1-4	.	TRBV29-1
CASRESGTVNGEQFF	TGTGCCAGCAGAGAATCCGGGACAGTGAATGGGGAGCAGTTCTTC	TRBD1	TRBJ2-1	.	TRBV6-4
CSWKAGREQFF	TGCAGTTGGAAAGCGGGAAGGGAGCAGTTCTTC	TRBD2	TRBJ2-1	.	TRBV20-1
CASSPKGLHNEQFF	TGTGCCAGCAGCCCCAAGGGACTCCACAATGAGCAGTTCTTC	.	TRBJ2-1	.	TRBV7-3
CASSFSLLGGNEQFF	TGTGCCAGCAGTTTCTCCCTACTCGGTGGCAATGAGCAGTTCTTC	.	TRBJ2-1	.	TRBV28
CASSTSLSQGANEKLFF	TGCGCCAGCAGCACCTCCCTCTCCCAGGGGGCAAATGAAAAACTGTTTTTT	TRBD1	TRBJ1-4	once	TRBV5-1
CASRPGLASYEQYF	TGTGCCAGCAGACCGGGACTAGCGAGCTACGAGCAGTACTTC	TRBD2	TRBJ2-7	.	TRBV27
CASSPIAGGNEQFF	TGTGCCAGCAGCCCCATAGCAGGGGGGAATGAGCAGTTCTTC	.	TRBJ2-1	.	TRBV3-1/TRBV3-2
CASIDLLLEATHTEAFF	TGTGCCAGCATAGACCTGCTACTGGAGGCCACGCACACTGAAGCTTTCTTT	.	TRBJ1-1	.	TRBV2
CASSESGRAYEQYF	TGTGCCAGCAGCGAGAGCGGGAGGGCCTACGAGCAGTACTTC	TRBD2	TRBJ2-7	.	TRBV9
CASSSGQLRGAEAFF	TGTGCCAGCAGCTCGGGCCAGTTGCGGGGTGCTGAAGCTTTCTTT	.	TRBJ1-1	.	TRBV11-1
CASSPAGVSGTNNEQFF	TGTGCCAGCAGTCCCGCTGGAGTTAGCGGGACTAACAATGAGCAGTTCTTC	TRBD2	TRBJ2-1	.	TRBV27
CASSSTYGDYEQYF	TGTGCCAGCAGTTCGACCTACGGGGACTACGAGCAGTACTTC	.	TRBJ2-7	.	TRBV27
CASSLAGGDVRGLFF	TGTGCCAGCAGCTTAGCGGGGGGAGATGTGCGGGGACTGTTTTTT	.	TRBJ1-4	.	TRBV7-2
CASSLAGTGNLGTDTQYF	TGTGCCAGCAGTTTGGCCGGGACAGGGAATTTGGGCACAGATACGCAGTATTTT	TRBD1	TRBJ2-3	.	TRBV28
CASSLNSGRAGWNEQFF	TGTGCCAGCAGCTTAAATAGCGGGAGGGCCGGATGGAATGAGCAGTTCTTC	TRBD2	TRBJ2-1	.	TRBV7-3
CASSLDPARENTEAFF	TGTGCCAGCAGCCTCGACCCGGCCAGGGAGAACACTGAAGCTTTCTTT	.	TRBJ1-1	.	TRBV3-1/TRBV3-2
CASSYYAYSPYGYTF	TGTGCCAGCAGTTACTACGCGTACAGCCCCTATGGCTACACCTTC	.	TRBJ1-2	.	TRBV6-5
CASSFGLAGYEQYF	TGTGCCAGCAGCTTTGGGCTAGCGGGCTACGAGCAGTACTTC	TRBD2	TRBJ2-7	.	TRBV5-4
CASSEAEPTDTQYF	TGTGCCAGCAGCGAAGCGGAGCCCACAGATACGCAGTATTTT	.	TRBJ2-3	.	TRBV6-1
CASSAGGQETQYF	TGTGCCAGCAGCGCAGGGGGCCAAGAGACCCAGTACTTC	TRBD1	TRBJ2-5	.	TRBV9
CASSQPQGLGTEAFF	TGTGCCAGCAGCCAACCACAGGGGTTGGGCACTGAAGCTTTCTTT	TRBD1	TRBJ1-1	.	TRBV4-2
CASSPERTPRSGYTF	TGTGCCAGCAGCCCAGAGCGCACCCCCAGGTCAGGCTACACCTTC	.	TRBJ1-2	.	TRBV4-2
CASSQDGWEGRTGELFF	TGTGCCAGCAGCCAAGATGGGTGGGAGGGCCGTACCGGGGAGCTGTTTTTT	TRBD2	TRBJ2-2	once	TRBV4-2
CASSLTGSDTDTQYF	TGTGCCAGCAGCTTAACAGGGTCGGACACAGATACGCAGTATTTT	.	TRBJ2-3	.	TRBV7-2
CASSPAGLSLGPQHF	TGTGCCAGCAGCCCCGCGGGGTTGTCGTTGGGGCCCCAGCATTTT	.	TRBJ1-5	.	TRBV11-2
CASTPTGQGSYEQYF	TGTGCCAGCACCCCCACCGGACAGGGCTCCTACGAGCAGTACTTC	TRBD1	TRBJ2-7	once	TRBV6-5
CASSLRGNTIYF	TGTGCCAGCAGTTTGAGGGGAAACACCATATATTTT	.	TRBJ1-3	.	TRBV28
CAWSAVGYTF	TGTGCCTGGAGTGCTGTCGGCTACACCTTC	.	TRBJ1-2	.	TRBV30
CASSLDRTGLYGYTF	TGTGCCAGCAGCTTGGATAGGACAGGACTCTATGGCTACACCTTC	TRBD1	TRBJ1-2	.	TRBV5-8
CASSPKRLASYEQYF	TGTGCCAGCAGCCCTAAACGTCTAGCGTCCTACGAGCAGTACTTC	.	TRBJ2-7	.	TRBV7-9
CASSEHTEAFF	TGTGCCAGCAGTGAACATACTGAAGCTTTCTTT	.	TRBJ1-1	.	TRBV28
CATSDPTGGTSFDETQYF	TGTGCCACCAGTGATCCTACAGGGGGTACGTCCTTCGATGAGACCCAGTACTTC	TRBD1	TRBJ2-5	once	TRBV24-1
CSVALGTSGGSEQFF	TGCAGCGTTGCCCTCGGGACTAGCGGGGGGAGTGAGCAGTTCTTC	TRBD2	TRBJ2-1	.	TRBV29-1
CASSFTRQGLEGYTF	TGTGCCAGCAGCTTCACCCGACAGGGATTGGAAGGCTACACCTTC	TRBD1	TRBJ1-2	once	TRBV11-2
CASSSGAGIGNTIYF	TGTGCCAGCAGCTCAGGGGCAGGGATCGGAAACACCATATATTTT	.	TRBJ1-3	few	TRBV7-8
CASSPYGQSGGNTGELFF	TGTGCCAGCAGCCCTTATGGTCAGTCGGGTGGGAACACCGGGGAGCTGTTTTTT	.	TRBJ2-2	.	TRBV11-3
CASRAGQGAPDSNQPQHF	TGTGCCAGCAGGGCAGGACAGGGGGCCCCAGATAGCAATCAGCCCCAGCATTTT	TRBD1	TRBJ1-5	few	TRBV27
CSGEISYEQYF	TGCAGTGGGGAGATCTCCTACGAGCAGTACTTC	.	TRBJ2-7	few	TRBV20-1
CASSHWTGSAEAFF	TGCGCCAGCAGCCATTGGACAGGGTCTGCTGAAGCTTTCTTT	TRBD1	TRBJ1-1	few	TRBV4-1
CASGDRVSYEQYF	TGTGCCAGCGGGGACAGGGTGTCTTACGAGCAGTACTTC	TRBD1	TRBJ2-7	.	TRBV6-5
CAWSVQGRRGAFF	TGTGCCTGGAGCGTACAGGGGAGGAGGGGAGCTTTCTTT	TRBD1	TRBJ1-1	.	TRBV30
CASLREVHQPQHF	TGTGCCAGCCTGAGGGAGGTTCATCAGCCCCAGCATTTT	.	TRBJ1-5	.	TRBV28
CASSQDPKYEQYF	TGTGCCAGCAGCCAAGATCCCAAATACGAGCAGTACTTC	.	TRBJ2-7	.	TRBV3-1/TRBV3-2
CASSLALETAEQYF	TGCGCCAGCAGCTTGGCCCTCGAGACAGCCGAGCAGTACTTC	.	TRBJ2-7	.	TRBV5-1
CASSQEVRGTGYDTQYF	TGTGCCAGCAGCCAAGAGGTCAGGGGGACCGGTTATGATACGCAGTATTTT	TRBD1	TRBJ2-3	.	TRBV14